These T cell receptor beta chains were read from a single sample in a study of blood T cell repertoires in COVID-19. The repertoire was sequenced with immunoSEQ multiplex PCR; TCRdb's copy has only in-frame clones and lacks some. In the table there are around 450,000 clones, roughly 89% of which are singletons. Source material: peripheral blood. Every receptor here comes from a woman in her 30s with acute or convalescent COVID-19. CDR3s include the opening cysteine and the closing phenylalanine or tryptophan. Fields, in order: clone size, D gene, V gene, J gene, CDR3 protein, CDR3 DNA. A D gene is named only where the DNA matches it firmly. Size is stated for part of the rows, as once, few or many counts, or as a class when the clone is expanded.

clone size: .
D gene: TRBD2
V gene: TRBV11-2
J gene: TRBJ2-5
CDR3 protein: CASSLIGIAGELKETQYF
CDR3 DNA: TGTGCCAGCAGCTTAATCGGAATAGCGGGGGAGCTAAAAGAGACCCAGTACTTC

clone size: .
D gene: .
V gene: TRBV9
J gene: TRBJ1-1
CDR3 protein: CASSVARGTEAFF
CDR3 DNA: TGTGCCAGCAGCGTAGCAAGAGGCACTGAAGCTTTCTTT

clone size: .
D gene: TRBD1
V gene: TRBV18
J gene: TRBJ1-4
CDR3 protein: CASSQGTGGEKLFF
CDR3 DNA: TGTGCCAGCTCACAAGGGACAGGAGGAGAAAAACTGTTTTTT

clone size: .
D gene: TRBD1
V gene: TRBV7-3
J gene: TRBJ2-3
CDR3 protein: CASSLRPGGSRDTQYF
CDR3 DNA: TGTGCCAGCAGCTTAAGACCAGGGGGATCAAGGGATACGCAGTATTTT

clone size: .
D gene: .
V gene: TRBV2
J gene: TRBJ2-6
CDR3 protein: CASSVTGGSGANVLTF
CDR3 DNA: TGTGCCAGCAGTGTGACAGGCGGCTCTGGGGCCAACGTCCTGACTTTC

clone size: few
D gene: .
V gene: TRBV19
J gene: TRBJ1-5
CDR3 protein: CASSIDRDQPQHF
CDR3 DNA: TGTGCCAGTAGTATAGATCGGGATCAGCCCCAGCATTTT

clone size: .
D gene: .
V gene: TRBV7-9
J gene: TRBJ2-1
CDR3 protein: CASSSTDNEQFF
CDR3 DNA: TGTGCCAGCAGCTCGACAGACAATGAGCAGTTCTTC

clone size: .
D gene: TRBD1
V gene: TRBV27
J gene: TRBJ2-5
CDR3 protein: CASSLQTGTETQYF
CDR3 DNA: TGTGCCAGCAGTCTCCAGACAGGGACCGAGACCCAGTACTTC

clone size: .
D gene: TRBD2
V gene: TRBV24-1
J gene: TRBJ2-3
CDR3 protein: CATSDPSGGDSDTQYF
CDR3 DNA: TGTGCCACCAGTGACCCTAGCGGGGGGGATTCAGATACGCAGTATTTT

clone size: few
D gene: TRBD1
V gene: TRBV29-1
J gene: TRBJ2-2
CDR3 protein: CSARTGSNTGELFF
CDR3 DNA: TGCAGCGCCCGGACAGGGTCGAACACCGGGGAGCTGTTTTTT

clone size: .
D gene: .
V gene: TRBV20-1
J gene: TRBJ2-1
CDR3 protein: CSMGPRDEQFF
CDR3 DNA: TGCAGTATGGGGCCCCGCGATGAGCAGTTCTTC

clone size: many
D gene: TRBD2
V gene: TRBV5-1
J gene: TRBJ2-1
CDR3 protein: CASSSSGLAVYNEQFF
CDR3 DNA: TGCGCCAGCAGCAGCAGCGGACTAGCGGTTTACAATGAGCAGTTCTTC

clone size: .
D gene: TRBD1
V gene: TRBV15
J gene: TRBJ1-1
CDR3 protein: CATSGWTGSGGDTEAFF
CDR3 DNA: TGTGCCACCAGCGGCTGGACAGGGAGCGGCGGGGACACTGAAGCTTTCTTT

clone size: once
D gene: TRBD1
V gene: TRBV5-6
J gene: TRBJ2-5
CDR3 protein: CASSLIPGQTQETQYF
CDR3 DNA: TGTGCCAGCAGCTTAATCCCGGGACAGACACAAGAGACCCAGTACTTC

clone size: .
D gene: .
V gene: TRBV6-6
J gene: TRBJ2-1
CDR3 protein: CASSYPPAVEQFF
CDR3 DNA: TGTGCCAGCAGTTACCCCCCGGCGGTTGAGCAGTTCTTC

clone size: .
D gene: TRBD1
V gene: TRBV19
J gene: TRBJ1-1
CDR3 protein: CASRLRQGGTEAFF
CDR3 DNA: TGTGCCAGTAGGCTGAGACAGGGAGGCACTGAAGCTTTCTTT

clone size: .
D gene: TRBD1
V gene: TRBV5-1
J gene: TRBJ1-1
CDR3 protein: CASSLERRGSTEAFF
CDR3 DNA: TGCGCCAGCAGCCTGGAACGCAGGGGGAGCACTGAAGCTTTCTTT

clone size: .
D gene: .
V gene: TRBV5-1
J gene: TRBJ2-1
CDR3 protein: CASSWEQGLNEQFF
CDR3 DNA: TGCGCCAGCAGCTGGGAACAGGGTCTGAATGAGCAGTTCTTC

clone size: .
D gene: .
V gene: TRBV6-5
J gene: TRBJ2-2
CDR3 protein: CASSSQGSGELFF
CDR3 DNA: TGTGCCAGCAGTTCCCAGGGTTCCGGGGAGCTGTTTTTT

clone size: few
D gene: .
V gene: TRBV9
J gene: TRBJ1-2
CDR3 protein: CASSAPLGAEGYTF
CDR3 DNA: TGTGCCAGCAGCGCTCCCCTGGGGGCAGAGGGCTACACCTTC

clone size: .
D gene: .
V gene: TRBV3-1/TRBV3-2
J gene: TRBJ2-1
CDR3 protein: CASSQRLEFNEQFF
CDR3 DNA: TGTGCCAGCAGCCAAAGGCTAGAATTCAATGAGCAGTTCTTC

clone size: .
D gene: .
V gene: TRBV9
J gene: TRBJ2-7
CDR3 protein: CASSVDRGEQYF
CDR3 DNA: TGTGCCAGCAGCGTAGATCGGGGGGAGCAGTACTTC

clone size: .
D gene: .
V gene: TRBV3-1/TRBV3-2
J gene: TRBJ2-2
CDR3 protein: CASSQQQGTGELFF
CDR3 DNA: TGTGCCAGCAGCCAGCAACAGGGAACCGGGGAGCTGTTTTTT

clone size: .
D gene: TRBD1
V gene: TRBV6-1
J gene: TRBJ1-3
CDR3 protein: CASSALYSGTGGLFGNTIYF
CDR3 DNA: TGTGCCAGCAGTGCGCTCTACTCCGGGACAGGGGGCTTATTTGGAAACACCATATATTTT

clone size: .
D gene: TRBD1
V gene: TRBV6-4
J gene: TRBJ1-2
CDR3 protein: CARQGRKYYGYTF
CDR3 DNA: TGTGCCAGACAGGGGCGGAAGTACTATGGCTACACCTTC

clone size: .
D gene: TRBD1
V gene: TRBV19
J gene: TRBJ2-7
CDR3 protein: CATGTAYEQYF
CDR3 DNA: TGTGCCACGGGGACAGCCTACGAGCAGTACTTC

clone size: .
D gene: TRBD1
V gene: TRBV25-1
J gene: TRBJ1-3
CDR3 protein: CASQPTGAGNTIYF
CDR3 DNA: TGTGCCAGCCAACCGACAGGGGCTGGAAACACCATATATTTT

clone size: .
D gene: TRBD2
V gene: TRBV7-8
J gene: TRBJ2-3
CDR3 protein: CASSTRLRLAGGSTDTQYF
CDR3 DNA: TGTGCCAGCAGCACCCGACTGAGACTAGCGGGGGGGAGCACAGATACGCAGTATTTT

clone size: .
D gene: .
V gene: TRBV19
J gene: TRBJ2-1
CDR3 protein: CASTSSYNEQFF
CDR3 DNA: TGTGCAAGCACGAGCTCCTACAATGAGCAGTTCTTC

clone size: few
D gene: .
V gene: TRBV4-1
J gene: TRBJ1-5
CDR3 protein: CASSQGNSQPQHF
CDR3 DNA: TGCGCCAGCAGCCAAGGGAACAGCCAGCCCCAGCATTTT

clone size: .
D gene: .
V gene: TRBV19
J gene: TRBJ1-2
CDR3 protein: CASSMPRDSNYGYTF
CDR3 DNA: TGTGCCAGTAGTATGCCGAGGGACTCCAACTATGGCTACACCTTC

clone size: .
D gene: .
V gene: TRBV9
J gene: TRBJ2-1
CDR3 protein: CASSVTLDPIGQFF
CDR3 DNA: TGTGCCAGCAGCGTAACACTAGACCCAATTGGGCAGTTCTTC

clone size: .
D gene: .
V gene: TRBV5-1
J gene: TRBJ1-1
CDR3 protein: CASSVDPRSEAFF
CDR3 DNA: TGCGCCAGCAGCGTGGACCCCAGAAGTGAAGCTTTCTTT

clone size: .
D gene: TRBD1
V gene: TRBV5-1
J gene: TRBJ1-2
CDR3 protein: CASSRGTGGNYGYTF
CDR3 DNA: TGCGCCAGCAGCAGGGGGACAGGGGGCAACTATGGCTACACCTTC

clone size: .
D gene: TRBD2
V gene: TRBV30
J gene: TRBJ2-3
CDR3 protein: CAWGGEVTDTQYF
CDR3 DNA: TGTGCCTGGGGGGGGGAGGTGACAGATACGCAGTATTTT

clone size: once
D gene: TRBD1
V gene: TRBV4-2
J gene: TRBJ1-3
CDR3 protein: CASSQDYRGPGNTIYF
CDR3 DNA: TGTGCCAGCAGCCAAGATTACAGGGGGCCTGGAAACACCATATATTTT

clone size: .
D gene: .
V gene: TRBV27
J gene: TRBJ1-1
CDR3 protein: CASSNGRHTEAFF
CDR3 DNA: TGTGCCAGCAGTAATGGCAGGCACACTGAAGCTTTCTTT

clone size: .
D gene: .
V gene: TRBV28
J gene: TRBJ2-1
CDR3 protein: CASSFLGQIYNEQFF
CDR3 DNA: TGTGCCAGCAGTTTCCTTGGACAGATTTACAATGAGCAGTTCTTC

clone size: .
D gene: .
V gene: TRBV19
J gene: TRBJ1-5
CDR3 protein: CASSIGGNQPQHF
CDR3 DNA: TGTGCCAGTAGTATCGGAGGCAATCAGCCCCAGCATTTT

clone size: few
D gene: TRBD1
V gene: TRBV24-1
J gene: TRBJ1-5
CDR3 protein: CATADPGTDNQPQHF
CDR3 DNA: TGTGCCACCGCCGACCCCGGGACAGACAATCAGCCCCAGCATTTT

clone size: .
D gene: TRBD2
V gene: TRBV28
J gene: TRBJ2-1
CDR3 protein: CASSLDRTSGGTEQFF
CDR3 DNA: TGTGCCAGCAGCCTTGATCGGACTAGCGGGGGAACTGAGCAGTTCTTC

clone size: .
D gene: .
V gene: TRBV18
J gene: TRBJ1-4
CDR3 protein: CASSNNPGTNNEKLFF
CDR3 DNA: TGTGCCAGCTCAAACAATCCCGGGACAAATAATGAAAAACTGTTTTTT

clone size: .
D gene: TRBD1
V gene: TRBV12-3/TRBV12-4
J gene: TRBJ1-5
CDR3 protein: CASRWTGHQPQHF
CDR3 DNA: TGTGCCAGCAGGTGGACAGGTCATCAGCCCCAGCATTTT

clone size: .
D gene: .
V gene: TRBV7-2
J gene: TRBJ2-3
CDR3 protein: CASSLEYTDTQYF
CDR3 DNA: TGTGCCAGCAGCTTAGAATATACAGATACGCAGTATTTT

clone size: .
D gene: .
V gene: TRBV5-1
J gene: TRBJ2-2
CDR3 protein: CASSPTTNTGELFF
CDR3 DNA: TGCGCCAGCAGCCCGACAACGAACACCGGGGAGCTGTTTTTT